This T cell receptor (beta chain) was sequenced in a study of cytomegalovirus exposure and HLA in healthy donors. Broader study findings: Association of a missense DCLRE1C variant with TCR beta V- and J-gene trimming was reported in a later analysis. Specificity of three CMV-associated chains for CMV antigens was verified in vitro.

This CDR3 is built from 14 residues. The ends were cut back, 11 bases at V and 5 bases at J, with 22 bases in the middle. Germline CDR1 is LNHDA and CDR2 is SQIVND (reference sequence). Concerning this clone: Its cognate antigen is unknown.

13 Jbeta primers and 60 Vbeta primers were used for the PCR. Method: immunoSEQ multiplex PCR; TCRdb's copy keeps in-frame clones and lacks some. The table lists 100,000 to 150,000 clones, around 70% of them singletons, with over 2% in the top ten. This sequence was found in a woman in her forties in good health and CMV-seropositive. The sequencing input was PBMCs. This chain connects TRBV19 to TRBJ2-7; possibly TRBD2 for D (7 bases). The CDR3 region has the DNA TGTGCCTCATCCTTTCGGGGGGCGCGCAACGAGCAGTACTTC. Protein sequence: CASSFRGARNEQYF.